The 25 T cell receptor beta chains in this list originate from one sample, sequenced in a study of T cell clonotyping in hematopoietic cell transplantation. Sample time point: recipient sample about 28 days before transplant, after cytoreduction. Clones were read by immunoSEQ multiplex PCR, and TCRdb kept only the in-frame ones, dropping some. The data hold approximately 26,000 clones, with more than 85% observed a single time. The sequenced sample was peripheral blood mononuclear cells, obtained before stem cell transplant. The receptors originated from a man in his fifties with acute myeloid leukemia. Some clones in this sample may be carry-over from other donors' samples.

The chain employs TRBV2 and TRBJ1-2, with D maybe TRBD1 (6 bases). V was cut by 6 bases and J by 8 bases, with 25 bases left in between. Germline loops: CDR1 SNHLY, CDR2 FYNNEI. The length of the CDR3 is 16 residues. The CDR3 nucleotides are TGTGCCAGCAGCAGTGAGGGGGGCTTTCTCCCTCCCGGCTACACCTTC. Amino acids: CASSSEGGFLPPGYTF.

The rearrangement links TRBV5-1 to TRBJ2-2; 14 bases match TRBD2. The V gene end was trimmed by 0 bases and the J gene end by 5 bases; junction bases not matched to a gene: 0. Per germline, CDR1 SGHRS and CDR2 YFSETQ. This CDR3 is built from 16 residues. The CDR3 nucleotides are TGCGCCAGCAGCTTGGGGACTAGCGGGAGGACCGGGGAGCTGTTTTTT. It codes for CASSLGTSGRTGELFF.

This clone was picked up one time. The rearrangement uses TRBV6-6 and TRBJ2-5; the match to TRBD2 covers 7 bases. V lost 5 bases to trimming and J lost 4 bases; unmatched junction nucleotides: 7. CDR3 size: 14 residues. Germline assignment: CDR1 MNHNY and CDR2 SVGAGI (reference sequence). CDR3 sequence reads: CASSRDYLGETQYF. DNA of the CDR3: TGTGCCAGCAGTCGGGACTACCTTGGAGAGACCCAGTACTTC.

This chain links TRBV28 with TRBJ1-2; D remains ambiguous. The V end was cut by 5 bases, the J end by 4 bases, with 8 bases between. The CDR3 is 12 amino acids. The germline CDR1 and CDR2 sequences are MDHEN and SYDVKM. Here the CDR3 reads CASSNLIYGYTF. In DNA, the CDR3 is TGTGCCAGCAGTAACCTTATCTATGGCTACACCTTC.

The chain carries TRBV5-4 and TRBJ1-5; no firm D call. Germline CDR1 and CDR2: SGHNT and YYREEE (reference sequence). CDR3 length: 13 residues. Trimming stripped 0 bases from V and 10 bases from J, with 11 bases between. This CDR3 reads CASSLDGALPQHF. In DNA form, the CDR3 reads TGTGCCAGCAGCTTGGACGGTGCCCTCCCCCAGCATTTT.

The V gene is TRBV21-1, the J gene TRBJ2-1; TRBD2 is taken as the D call from the table, unchecked against the DNA. TRBV21-1 corresponds to a pseudogene. The CDR3 is 15 residues long. The CDR3 region is CASSKGGLAYNEQFF. The CDR3 DNA reads as TGTGCCAGCAGCAAAGGGGGACTAGCTTACAATGAGCAGTTCTTC.

This chain uses TRBV27 with TRBJ2-2; D uncertain. This CDR3 spans 12 amino acids. The ends were cut back, 8 bases at V and 6 bases at J, with 10 bases in the middle. CDR1 and CDR2 from the germline V gene are MNHEY and SMNVEV (reference sequence). The CDR3 coding sequence is TGTGCCAGCCGGAGACTCTCCGGGGAGCTGTTTTTT. This sequence encodes CASRRLSGELFF.

The chain recombines TRBV28 with TRBJ1-5; 9 nucleotides align to TRBD1. Germline CDR1 is MDHEN and CDR2 is SYDVKM. The CDR3 is made up of 15 amino acids. J lost 6 bases, V lost 2 bases, and 5 bases had no gene match. In DNA form, the CDR3 reads TGTGCCAGCAGTTTAGACAGGGGGTTTGTTCAGCCCCAGCATTTT. It is translated as CASSLDRGFVQPQHF.

The chain links TRBV7-7 to TRBJ2-2; the D gene could be TRBD1 or TRBD2 (5 bases each). Trimming left V 5 bases short and J 8 bases short, with 15 bases between. CDR3 length equals 14 residues. Germline V gives CDR1 SSHAT, CDR2 FNYEAQ (reference sequence). The chain's CDR3 is CASSTGIEGGELFF. In nucleotides, the CDR3 is TGTGCCAGCAGCACGGGGATAGAGGGGGGGGAGCTGTTTTTT.

This chain joins TRBV7-6 and TRBJ2-1; D is possibly TRBD2 (6 bases). In germline, CDR1 is SGHVS, CDR2 FNYEAQ. The CDR3 loop spans 15 amino acids. The V and J ends lost 4 bases and 0 bases respectively, with 10 bases between them. CDR3 DNA sequence: TGTGCCAGCAGCTCAGTAGCGGCCTCCTACAATGAGCAGTTCTTC. Its translation: CASSSVAASYNEQFF.

This clone was picked up one time. The chain combines TRBV7-2 with TRBJ2-5; possible D gene TRBD1, 6 bases. The CDR3 extends over 13 amino acids. Trimming shortened V by 3 bases and J by 3 bases, and 8 bases separated the two germline ends. From germline, CDR1 is SGHTA and CDR2 FQGNSA. The CDR3 reads CASSFAGEETQYF. For the CDR3, the DNA is TGTGCCAGCAGCTTTGCAGGGGAAGAGACCCAGTACTTC.

V and J are TRBV18 and TRBJ1-5; no firm D call. The CDR3 is made up of 13 amino acids. Germline V lookup: CDR1 KGHSH, CDR2 LQKENI. Trimming removed 4 bases at V and 1 base at J, with 5 bases between. The CDR3 here is CASSRESNQPQHF. CDR3 bases: TGTGCCAGCTCACGGGAAAGCAATCAGCCCCAGCATTTT. Full variable domain (missing parts from reference TRBV18 and TRBJ1-5): NAGVMQNPRHLVRRRGQEARLRCSPMKGHSHVYWYRQLPEEGLKFMVYLQKENIIDESGMPKERFSAEFPKEGPSILRIQQVVRGDSAAYFCASSRESNQPQHFGDGTRLSIL.

The chain employs TRBV7-8 and TRBJ2-1, with 15 bases that match TRBD2. J was trimmed by 10 bases and V by 5 bases; bases with no gene match: 9. This CDR3 has 16 amino acids. The germline gives CDR1 SGHVS, CDR2 FQNEAQ. CDR3 in DNA: TGTGCCAGCAGCATATGGACTAGCGGGAGGGCCTCGGAGCAGTTCTTC. This codes for CASSIWTSGRASEQFF.

The CDR3: CASSPGTTSNSPLHF. CDR3 in DNA: TGTGCCAGCAGCCCTGGGACGACTTCTAATTCACCCCTCCACTTT. V is TRBV11-2 and J is TRBJ1-6, with D perhaps matching TRBD1 (5 bases). Germline V CDR1 and CDR2: SGHAT, FQNNGV. Trimming took off 5 bases at V and 6 bases at J, with 14 bases between the two ends. CDR3 size: 15 residues.

The V call is TRBV5-8, the J call TRBJ2-5; 7 nucleotides line up with TRBD1. Looked up from germline, CDR1 is SGHTS and CDR2 is YDEGEE. With V trimmed by 7 bases and J by 4 bases, 10 bases remained unmatched. The CDR3 covers 14 residues. CDR3 sequence reads: CASSRQGKRETQYF. CDR3 coding DNA: TGTGCCAGCTCTAGACAGGGTAAAAGAGAGACCCAGTACTTC.

V is TRBV7-6 and J is TRBJ2-3; 7 bases map to TRBD1. Trimming took 7 bases from V and 1 from J; bases not matched to a gene: 8. Germline loops: CDR1 SGHVS, CDR2 FNYEAQ. The CDR3 has 15 amino acids. The CDR3 reads CASTPLGQGTDTQYF. The CDR3 DNA follows: TGTGCCAGCACCCCTCTCGGACAGGGCACAGATACGCAGTATTTT.

The table lists this clone with a count of one. This chain uses TRBV29-1 with TRBJ2-5; D is uncertain. There are 12 residues in the CDR3. Trimming left V 3 bases short and J 1 base short, with 6 bases between. Germline V gene sequence: CDR1 SQVTM, CDR2 ANQGSEA. CDR3 nucleotides: TGCAGCGTTGACAGAATCCAAGAGACCCAGTACTTC. It is translated as CSVDRIQETQYF. Full variable domain (missing parts from reference TRBV29-1 and TRBJ2-5): SAVISQKPSRDICQRGTSLTIQCQVDSQVTMMFWYRQQPGQSLTLIATANQGSEATYESGFVIDKFPISRPNLTFSTLTVSNMSPEDSSIYLCSVDRIQETQYFGPGTRLLVL.

The chain joins TRBV30 to TRBJ1-2; 7 nucleotides match TRBD1. The germline V gene encodes CDR1 GTSNPN and CDR2 SVGIG (reference sequence). V dropped 4 bases and J dropped 4; count of bases not matched to a gene: 12. This CDR3 spans 15 amino acids. CDR3 sequence: CAWTLGGSQIYGYTF. The CDR3, as DNA: TGTGCCTGGACCTTAGGGGGCAGCCAGATCTATGGCTACACCTTC.

This chain connects TRBV9 to TRBJ2-3; D perhaps matches TRBD1 (7 bases). The CDR3 runs to 16 residues. V lost 0 bases and J lost 2, with 13 bases in between. From germline, CDR1 is SGDLS and CDR2 YYNGEE. The CDR3 reads CASSVGGDRYTDTQYF. DNA for the CDR3: TGTGCCAGCAGCGTAGGCGGGGACAGATACACAGATACGCAGTATTTT.

The V gene is TRBV5-6, the J gene TRBJ2-1, with a weak D call TRBD2 (6 bases). Per the germline V gene, CDR1 is SGHDT and CDR2 is YYEEEE. Between the trimmed V and J ends, which lost 3 bases and 5 bases, there was a span of 15 bases. This CDR3 spans 15 amino acids. CDR3 loop: CASSWGPSENNEQFF. DNA for the CDR3: TGTGCCAGCAGCTGGGGCCCTAGCGAAAACAATGAGCAGTTCTTC.

The chain is built from TRBV19 and TRBJ1-5, with D possibly matching TRBD1 (5 bases). Trimming cost V 2 bases and J 1 base, with 9 bases left between them. Germline-derived CDR1 and CDR2 are LNHDA and SQIVND (reference sequence). The CDR3 length is 15 residues. CDR3 DNA: TGTGCCAGTAGTATATGGGGCGCGAGCAATCAGCCCCAGCATTTT. This encodes CASSIWGASNQPQHF.

This chain uses TRBV6-5 with TRBJ2-5; D not resolved. The germline CDR1 and CDR2 sequences are MNHEY and SVGAGI. Trimming took 7 bases from V and 2 from J, leaving 8 bases between them. The CDR3 totals 12 residues. The CDR3 sequence is CASKAAQETQYF. In DNA, the CDR3 is TGTGCCAGCAAGGCAGCACAAGAGACCCAGTACTTC.

J is TRBJ1-2 and V is TRBV28, with TRBD1 as a possible D gene (5 bases). Trimming stripped 8 bases from V and 4 bases from J, with 14 bases between. This CDR3 is 13 amino acids long. Germline-derived CDR1 and CDR2 are MDHEN and SYDVKM. CDR3 in DNA: TGTGCCAGCGGGTCCCACGGGGCCTATGGCTACACCTTC. It is translated as CASGSHGAYGYTF.

The rearrangement uses TRBV5-1 and TRBJ2-5; 8 bases match TRBD1. The CDR3 is made up of 18 amino acids. CDR1 is SGHRS and CDR2 is YFSETQ in the germline V gene. V gave up 0 bases and J gave up 4 bases; unmatched junction bases: 14. The CDR3 nucleotides read TGCGCCAGCAGCTTGGGCAGGGGGCGCAGTTATTCAGGAGAGACCCAGTACTTC. This translates into CASSLGRGRSYSGETQYF.

This chain uses TRBV7-9 with TRBJ2-5; no firm D call. Germline lookup yields CDR1 SEHNR and CDR2 FQNEAQ (reference sequence). Trimming took 5 bases from V and 4 from J, leaving 14 bases between them. CDR3 length equals 14 residues. CDR3 in DNA: TGTGCCAGCAGCGCGGCAACAACCCGAGAGACCCAGTACTTC. Encoded protein: CASSAATTRETQYF. Together with reference TRBV7-9 and TRBJ2-5, the CDR3 gives the full variable domain: DTGVSQNPRHKITKRGQNVTFRCDPISEHNRLYWYRQTLGQGPEFLTYFQNEAQLEKSRLLSDRFSAERPKGSFSTLEIQRTEQGDSAMYLCASSAATTRETQYFGPGTRLLVL.